This entry describes one TCR beta chain. These data belong to a study of OX40 agonist ivuxolimab in advanced cancers. Study background: Among those treated, three patients had partial responses, one with hepatocellular carcinoma and two with cutaneous melanoma.

Clones were sequenced by immunoSEQ multiplex PCR, and TCRdb holds only the in-frame ones, with some missing. The table shows about 61,000 clones, with 85% to 90% occurring only once. This CDR3 is 15 amino acids long. Germline assignment: CDR1 KGHSH and CDR2 LQKENI. V lost 7 bases, J lost 8 bases, and 11 bases stayed unmatched. The chain joins TRBV18 to TRBJ1-1, with TRBD1 identical over 12 bases. The input for sequencing was CD4+ or CD8+ T cells sorted from blood, taken in a trial of the OX40 agonist ivuxolimab. The receptor was isolated from an adult with an advanced solid tumor such as melanoma, head and neck, liver or kidney cancer. DNA of the CDR3: TGTGCCAGCTTACGATCCGGGACAGGGGGCGAAGAAGCTTTCTTT. This translates into CASLRSGTGGEEAFF.